Presented here are 20 T cell receptor beta chains from one specimen sequenced in a study of response to subunit inactivated influenza vaccine. TCRdb fed the RT-PCR reads into MiXCR, producing one record per CDR3 protein. The table has hundreds of thousands of distinct CDR3 sequences, less than 20% seen once. The sequencing used PBMCs from blood, collected about 12 days after vaccination. Source of these receptors: a man aged 45-60 years who received an inactivated influenza vaccine.

The chain recombines TRBV4-1 with TRBJ2-2, with TRBD2 matching 15 bases. Germline CDR1 is MGHRA and CDR2 is YSYEKL. CDR3 size: 19 residues. V shed 3 bases and J 2 bases; nucleotides not matched to a gene: 7. CDR3 protein: CASSHGLAGGAGNTGELFF. Here the CDR3 DNA reads TGCGCCAGCAGCCACGGACTAGCGGGGGGGGCTGGCAACACCGGGGAGCTGTTTTTT.

This clonotype was counted only a few times. The chain is built from TRBV7-9 and TRBJ2-1; D is possibly TRBD2 (6 bases). This CDR3 spans 16 amino acids. V shed 4 bases and J shed 2 bases, with 15 bases lying between them. Germline V CDR1 and CDR2: SEHNR, FQNEAQ (reference sequence). The CDR3 is CASSSLISGAYNEQFF. The CDR3 bases are TGTGCCAGCAGCTCCCTGATTAGCGGAGCCTACAATGAGCAGTTCTTC.

The sample holds a few counts of this clonotype. The V call is TRBV11-2, the J call TRBJ2-3, with TRBD2 identical over 10 bases. V lost 8 bases, J lost 5 bases, and 7 bases stayed unmatched. CDR1 SGHAT and CDR2 FQNNGV come from the germline V gene. CDR3 length equals 14 residues. CDR3 bases: TGTGCCAGCCTTACCTGGACTAGCGGAGATACGCAGTATTTT. This encodes CASLTWTSGDTQYF.

This clonotype was detected a few times. The V call is TRBV12-3 or TRBV12-4, the J call TRBJ2-2; no definite D call. Between the trimmed V and J ends, which lost 0 bases and 6 bases, there was a span of 8 bases. The CDR3 has 14 amino acids. The CDR3 DNA sequence: TGTGCCAGCAGTTTAGCAGGAAGCTCCGGGGAGCTGTTTTTT. Translating gives CASSLAGSSGELFF.

This rearrangement joins TRBV7-3 to TRBJ2-1, with 11 nucleotides matching TRBD1. The germline gives CDR1 SGHTA, CDR2 FQGTGA. Trimming at V came to 0 bases and at J to 8 bases, leaving 6 bases not matched to a gene. The CDR3 has 16 residues. CDR3 in amino acids: CASSLTLGQGGDEQFF. In DNA, the CDR3 is TGTGCCAGCAGCTTAACCTTGGGACAGGGGGGTGATGAGCAGTTCTTC.

This chain connects TRBV2 to TRBJ1-3; TRBD1 matches 12 bases. Trimming at V came to 4 bases and at J to 4 bases, leaving 14 bases not matched to a gene. The CDR3 totals 19 residues. CDR1 SNHLY and CDR2 FYNNEI come from the germline V gene. CDR3 bases: TGTGCCAGCAGTGGGAAACGGGACAGGGGGCTGTTGAAGGGAAACACCATATATTTT. Residues: CASSGKRDRGLLKGNTIYF. Using reference TRBV2 and TRBJ1-3 for the parts outside the CDR3, the full variable domain is EPEVTQTPSHQVTQMGQEVILRCVPISNHLYFYWYRQILGQKVEFLVSFYNNEISEKSEIFDDQFSVERPDGSNFTLKIRSTKLEDSAMYFCASSGKRDRGLLKGNTIYFGEGSWLTVV.

CDR3 DNA sequence: TGTGCCAGCAGTTACGGGCTAGCACTGAACCACGAGCAGTACTTC. Translation gives CASSYGLALNHEQYF. The rearrangement links TRBV6-2 or TRBV6-3 to TRBJ2-7; TRBD2 is a possible D gene (5 bases). Germline loops: CDR1 MNHEY, CDR2 SVGEGT. There are 15 residues in the CDR3. Trimming removed 2 bases from V and 5 bases from J, with 16 bases in between.

The chain carries TRBV6-1 and TRBJ1-1; the D gene is possibly TRBD1 (5 bases). This CDR3 contains 16 residues. Germline CDR1 MNHNS, CDR2 SASEGT. Trimming pared 5 bases from V and 1 base from J, leaving 17 bases between. CDR3 loop: CASSPYPWQGNTEAFF. CDR3 bases: TGTGCCAGCAGTCCTTACCCCTGGCAGGGGAACACTGAAGCTTTCTTT.

The chain employs TRBV30 and TRBJ1-2, with 9 bases fitting TRBD1. CDR3 length: 18 amino acids. Germline CDR1 and CDR2: GTSNPN and SVGIG (reference sequence). Trimming removed 3 bases from V and 0 bases from J; junction bases left unmatched: 14. The CDR3 protein is CAWSDTESGDRANYGYTF. For the CDR3, the DNA is TGTGCCTGGAGCGATACTGAATCCGGGGACAGGGCTAACTATGGCTACACCTTC.

About this clonotype: One end of the junction does not line up with germline, which may come from a read error. This chain uses TRBV7-6 with TRBJ2-7; perhaps TRBD2 as D (6 bases). CDR1 SGHVS and CDR2 FNYEAQ come from the germline V gene. The CDR3 covers 13 residues. CDR3 region: CASRLAEGYEQYF. CDR3 coding DNA: TGTGCCAGCAGATTAGCGGAGGGCTACGAGCAGTACTTC.

This clonotype was seen more than once but under ten times. The J gene is TRBJ1-5, the V gene TRBV7-2; no firm D call. V gave up 5 bases and J gave up 2 bases, with 13 bases separating them. The V gene's germline CDR1 is SGHTA and CDR2 FQGNSA. The CDR3 has 15 amino acids. CDR3 loop: CASSPWVGGNQPQHF. The CDR3 region has the DNA TGTGCCAGCAGCCCGTGGGTTGGAGGCAATCAGCCCCAGCATTTT.

With respect to this clonotype: An end of the junction differs from the germline gene, which may be a read error. The chain carries TRBV7-7 and TRBJ2-5; no definite D call. Germline-derived CDR1 and CDR2 are SSHAT and FNYEAQ (reference sequence). The CDR3 has 16 residues. The CDR3 here is CASSLGRALQKETQYF. DNA for the CDR3: TGTGCTAGCAGCTTAGGCCGGGCCCTCCAGAAGGAGACCCAGTACTTC.

There are a few counts of this clonotype. The V gene is TRBV7-9, the J gene TRBJ1-6, with a tentative D call TRBD1 (5 bases). The CDR3 spans 15 residues. The germline V and J ends were trimmed by 6 bases and 7 bases, with 16 bases remaining between them. Germline CDR1 reads SEHNR; CDR2 reads FQNEAQ (reference sequence). For the CDR3, the DNA is TGTGCCAGCAGTCCAACGGCCAGGGACAATTCACCCCTCCACTTT. It yields the protein CASSPTARDNSPLHF.

The CDR3 reads CSAPNYDNEQFF. The CDR3 nucleotides read TGCAGCGCCCCCAATTATGACAATGAGCAGTTCTTC. V gene TRBV29-1 combines with J gene TRBJ2-1, with D uncertain. CDR1 SQVTM and CDR2 ANQGSEA come from the germline V gene. The CDR3 length is 12 residues. Trimming removed 7 bases from V and 5 bases from J, with 12 bases in between.

V gene TRBV2 combines with J gene TRBJ2-7; D may match TRBD1 or TRBD2 (5 bases each). The length of the CDR3 is 13 residues. The germline CDR1 and CDR2 sequences are SNHLY and FYNNEI. Between the trimmed V and J ends, which lost 5 bases and 3 bases, there was a span of 11 bases. CDR3 residues: CASSTGTHYEQYF. The CDR3 nucleotides read TGTGCCAGCAGTACCGGGACCCACTACGAGCAGTACTTC.

This clonotype was found a few times. V usage is TRBV20-1 and J usage is TRBJ2-7; tentative D call: TRBD2 (5 bases). V was trimmed by 0 bases and J by 2 bases, leaving 20 bases between them. CDR1 DFQATT and CDR2 SNEGSKA come from the germline V gene (reference sequence). The CDR3 contains 17 residues. Written as DNA, the CDR3 is TGCAGTGCTAGAGAAGCGGATCGGGCCGGATCTACCTACGAGCAGTACTTC. Its protein is CSAREADRAGSTYEQYF.

This clonotype turned up a few times. V is TRBV5-6 and J is TRBJ2-2; D ambiguous. V was clipped by 1 base and J by 4 bases, with 5 bases between them. Germline V gene sequence: CDR1 SGHDT, CDR2 YYEEEE. The CDR3 contains 13 residues. Here the CDR3 reads CASSLFGTGELFF. The CDR3 DNA sequence: TGTGCCAGCAGCTTGTTCGGCACCGGGGAGCTGTTTTTT.

This rearrangement joins TRBV12-3 or TRBV12-4 to TRBJ2-7; D may match TRBD1 or TRBD2 (5 bases each). The ends were cut back, 5 bases at V and 0 bases at J, with 14 bases in the middle. CDR3 length equals 15 residues. CDR3 sequence reads: CASSAWDVLSYEQYF. CDR3 DNA sequence: TGTGCCAGCAGTGCTTGGGACGTACTCTCCTACGAGCAGTACTTC.

This clonotype has just a few counts. The chain is built from TRBV6-1 and TRBJ2-4; 11 positions match TRBD2. V shed 3 bases, J shed 6 bases, and the junction held 1 base outside the gene matches. There are 14 residues in the CDR3. CDR1 and CDR2 from the germline V gene are MNHNS and SASEGT. The CDR3 protein is CASSDLAGGNIQYF. In DNA, the CDR3 is TGTGCCAGCAGTGATCTAGCGGGAGGAAACATTCAGTACTTC.

This clonotype was observed at least ten times. The rearrangement joins TRBV7-2 to TRBJ2-1, with TRBD1 matching over 7 bases. V was clipped by 5 bases and J by 13 bases; unmatched bases: 8. Germline CDR1 and CDR2: SGHTA and FQGNSA. This CDR3 has 12 amino acids. The CDR3, as DNA: TGTGCCAGCAGCCCTCGGGACAGAACTCAGTTCTTC. It encodes CASSPRDRTQFF.